The table lists the clone carrying this TCR beta chain with many counts. Trimming removed 0 bases at V and 5 bases at J, with 11 bases between. Germline CDR1 reads LGHNA; CDR2 reads YSLEER. CDR3 length equals 15 residues. The entry originates in a study of patients and donors after allogeneic stem cell transplantation. TCRdb itself ran the RT-PCR reads through MiXCR, one entry per CDR3 protein. Counted here are 200,000 to 250,000 distinct CDR3 sequences, 14% occurring once; the ten biggest clones make up 11%. This receptor was identified in a human donor who was either an allogeneic HSCT recipient or a stem cell or donor lymphocyte infusion donor (not recorded which). It is not recorded whose cells these are; they may come from a transplant donor. The V call is TRBV4-3, the J call TRBJ2-1; perhaps TRBD2 as D (7 bases). The sample comprised blood, either unsorted or a sorted T cell fraction (not recorded which). The DNA for the CDR3 is TGCGCCAGCAGCCAAGATGGCGGGGGCAACAATGAGCAGTTCTTC. The encoded protein is CASSQDGGGNNEQFF.